The 6 T cell receptor beta chains in this list originate from one sample, sequenced in a study of T cells after posttransplantation cyclophosphamide. A marrow graft followed busulfan-fludarabine conditioning, with cyclophosphamide on days +3 and +4. The data were produced by immunoSEQ multiplex PCR, yet TCRdb's version contains in-frame clones alone and is incomplete. The table has approximately 5,100 clones, 80% seen once; the top ten hold 4% to 5%. The sequences come from PBMCs, collected after allogeneic stem cell transplant with posttransplant cyclophosphamide. These receptor sequences come from a male patient in his fifties who received an allogeneic stem cell transplant from a related donor and was CMV-positive. Some T cells may be transferred from the graft donor.

V and J are TRBV10-3 and TRBJ1-5, with TRBD1 matching over 7 bases. The CDR3 covers 16 residues. The germline gives CDR1 ENHRY, CDR2 SYGVKD. The J segment lost 4 bases and the V segment lost 3 bases, leaving 9 bases of the junction unmatched. The CDR3 region has the DNA TGTGCCATCAGTGAAGGGGGCAGGGGGGAGAATCAGCCCCAGCATTTT. This codes for CAISEGGRGENQPQHF.

This chain's CDR3 is CASSGGRQRTYEQYF. The CDR3 coding sequence is TGTGCCAGCAGTGGAGGGAGACAGCGTACCTACGAGCAGTACTTC. The gene calls are TRBV27 and TRBJ2-7, with D possibly matching TRBD2 (6 bases). The CDR3 totals 15 residues. Trimming shortened V by 5 bases and J by 2 bases, and 16 bases separated the two germline ends. CDR1 is MNHEY, CDR2 SMNVEV, per germline (reference sequence).

J is TRBJ1-5 and V is TRBV14; D remains unclear. The CDR3 length is 13 residues. Trimming cost V 4 bases and J 9 bases, with 13 bases left between them. Per the germline V gene, CDR1 is SGHDN and CDR2 is FVKESK. The CDR3 protein is CASSRGGLGPQHF. CDR3 DNA sequence: TGTGCCAGCAGCCGTGGCGGCCTGGGGCCCCAGCATTTT.

V and J are TRBV6-6 and TRBJ2-5; a possible D gene is TRBD2 (6 bases). The end of the DNA is better explained by TRBJ2-7, so the J call may be wrong. This CDR3 is built from 16 residues. Germline CDR1 reads MNHNY; CDR2 reads SVGAGI (reference sequence). CDR3 sequence reads: CASSYSGTGSSYEQYF. The CDR3 nucleotides read TGTGCCAGCAGTTACTCGGGGACTGGATCATCCTACGAGCAGTACTTC.

The chain has TRBV4-3 and TRBJ2-7, with D possibly being TRBD2 (6 bases). In germline, CDR1 is LGHNA, CDR2 YSLEER. The CDR3 loop spans 16 amino acids. Between the trimmed V and J ends, which lost 4 bases and 0 bases, there was a span of 16 bases. CDR3 residues: CASSLDRDFYSYEQYF. In nucleotides, the CDR3 is TGCGCCAGCAGCCTGGACCGGGACTTTTACTCCTACGAGCAGTACTTC.

The chain employs TRBV7-5 and TRBJ1-1; the DNA was not used to check the table's D call, TRBD1. TRBV7-5 is deemed a pseudogene. There are 14 residues in the CDR3. The chain's CDR3 is CARSLEDKNTEAFF. In DNA form, the CDR3 reads TGTGCCAGAAGCTTAGAGGACAAGAACACTGAAGCTTTCTTT.